This T cell receptor (beta chain) was sequenced in a study of T-cell memory formation after mild COVID-19. Whole-study context: Most TCR clusters belonged to a single donor.

Employing constant-segment primers, 5'RACE generated TCR alpha and TCR beta cDNA libraries bearing sample barcodes and UMIs. TCRdb called the 5' RACE reads again in MiXCR, with one record for every CDR3 protein. Of 550,000 to 700,000 distinct CDR3 sequences listed, approximately 15% were seen once; the top ten hold about 7.5%. The sample holds a few counts of this clonotype. Its matching antigen is unknown. Findings and limits, study-wide: Whereas later expanders leaned CD4+, clones contracting day 15 to 85 showed a balanced CD4/CD8 makeup. The main location of contracting CD4+ clones was CM and EM, and that of contracting CD8+ clones was EMRA.

The ends were cut back, 0 bases at V and 1 base at J, with 10 bases in the middle. Germline-derived CDR1 and CDR2 are MNHEY and SVGEGT. This CDR3 contains 15 residues. Sample: PBMCs or a T cell subset sorted from them (not recorded which). This TCR was recovered from an adult woman who had mild COVID-19 (a few samples of this study predate the infection). Cell type and time point are not known. The rearrangement uses TRBV6-2 or TRBV6-3 and TRBJ2-7, with unresolved D. The DNA for the CDR3 is TGTGCCAGCAGTTACTCATCAGTTGGGTCCTACGAGCAGTACTTC. Residues: CASSYSSVGSYEQYF.